This TCR beta chain was retrieved from a study of PD-1 blockade in classical Hodgkin lymphoma. Each patient relapsed following autologous stem cell transplantation, and prior brentuximab vedotin exposure differed. Findings and caveats of the study: Possible causes of repertoire differences, disease activity or prior therapy, remain undefined.

TCRdb keeps only in-frame clones here, not all; method: immunoSEQ multiplex PCR. The sample carries about 98,000 clones, roughly 92% recorded once. About this clone: Its target is not known.

The source of this sequence is a human donor with classical Hodgkin lymphoma. The input for sequencing was peripheral blood mononuclear cells (PBMCs), taken at baseline.

The DNA of the CDR3 is TGCGCCAGCAGCCCTCGACAGGGCTCCTACGAGCAGTACTTC. Amino acid sequence: CASSPRQGSYEQYF. This chain joins TRBV5-1 and TRBJ2-5, with 7 nucleotides matching TRBD1. The DNA end is more similar to TRBJ2-7, so the J call may be wrong. Germline CDR1 reads SGHRS; CDR2 reads YFSETQ. This CDR3 is 14 amino acids long.